This T cell receptor (beta chain) comes out of a study of T cell repertoires in cytomegalovirus infection. Across the study: TCR beta signatures that were public indicated CMV infection and matching HLA type.

The germline V gene has CDR1 SEHNR and CDR2 FQNEAQ (reference sequence). V was clipped by 5 bases and J by 8 bases; unmatched bases: 9. The CDR3 extends over 14 amino acids. TCRdb passed the reads through MiXCR, listing each CDR3 protein once. The repertoire holds 150,000 to 200,000 distinct CDR3 sequences, with more than 9% as singletons. Overall study findings and caveats: The ex vivo response was dominated by HLA-C-restricted CMV-specific TCR beta clonotypes. Cumulative public TCR beta family frequency identified CMV carriers with the relevant HLA.

This clonotype was seen ten or more times. The antigen remains unidentified. The source is a human donor in good health (CMV status not recorded). Some clones in this sample may be carry-over from other donors' samples. V gene TRBV7-9 combines with J gene TRBJ1-2, with 9 bases fitting TRBD1. Input material: PBMCs. CDR3 protein: CASSLTGGSGGYTF. The CDR3 coding sequence is TGTGCCAGCAGCCTAACAGGGGGCTCGGGCGGCTACACCTTC.